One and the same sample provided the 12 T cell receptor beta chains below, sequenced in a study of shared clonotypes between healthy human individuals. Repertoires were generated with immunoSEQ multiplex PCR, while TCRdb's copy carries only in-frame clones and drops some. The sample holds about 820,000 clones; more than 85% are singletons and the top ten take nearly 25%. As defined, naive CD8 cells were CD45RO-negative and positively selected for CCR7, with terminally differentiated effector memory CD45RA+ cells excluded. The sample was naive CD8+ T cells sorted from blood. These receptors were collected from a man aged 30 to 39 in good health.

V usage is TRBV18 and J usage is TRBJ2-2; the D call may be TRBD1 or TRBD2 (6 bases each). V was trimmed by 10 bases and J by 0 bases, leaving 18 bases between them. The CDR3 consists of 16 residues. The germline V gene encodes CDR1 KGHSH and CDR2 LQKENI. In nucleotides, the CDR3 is TGTGCCACCTACCCTCGTGGGGGGCCGAACACCGGGGAGCTGTTTTTT. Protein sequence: CATYPRGGPNTGELFF.

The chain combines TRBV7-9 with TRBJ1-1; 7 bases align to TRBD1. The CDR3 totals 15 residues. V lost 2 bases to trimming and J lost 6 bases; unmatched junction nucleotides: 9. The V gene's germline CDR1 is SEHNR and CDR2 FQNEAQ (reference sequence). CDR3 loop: CASSLWAEGAAEAFF. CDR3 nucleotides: TGTGCCAGCAGCTTATGGGCCGAGGGGGCCGCTGAAGCTTTCTTT.

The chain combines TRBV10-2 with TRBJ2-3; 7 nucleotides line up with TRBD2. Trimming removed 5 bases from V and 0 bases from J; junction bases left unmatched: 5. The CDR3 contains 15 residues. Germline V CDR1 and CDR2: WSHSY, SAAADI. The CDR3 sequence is CASSSGRASTDTQYF. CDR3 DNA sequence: TGCGCCAGCAGTTCAGGGAGGGCTAGCACAGATACGCAGTATTTT.

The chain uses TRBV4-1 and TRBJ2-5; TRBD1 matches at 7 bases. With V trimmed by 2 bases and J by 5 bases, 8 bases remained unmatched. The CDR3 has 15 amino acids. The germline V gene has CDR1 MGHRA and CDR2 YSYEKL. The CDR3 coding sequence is TGCGCCAGCAGCCAAATACAGGGGTTGGAGGAGACCCAGTACTTC. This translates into CASSQIQGLEETQYF.

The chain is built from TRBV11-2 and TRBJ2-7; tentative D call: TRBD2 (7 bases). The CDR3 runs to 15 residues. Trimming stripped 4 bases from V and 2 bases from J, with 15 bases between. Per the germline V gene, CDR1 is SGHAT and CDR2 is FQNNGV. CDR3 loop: CASSWGRGTTYEQYF. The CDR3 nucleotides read TGTGCCAGCAGCTGGGGTAGGGGGACTACCTACGAGCAGTACTTC.

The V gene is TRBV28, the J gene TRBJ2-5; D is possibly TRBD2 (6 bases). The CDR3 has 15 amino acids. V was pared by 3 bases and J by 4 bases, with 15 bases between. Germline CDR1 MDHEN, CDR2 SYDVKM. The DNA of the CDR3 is TGTGCCAGCAGTTTTCTGGGGGAGGAAGGAGAGACCCAGTACTTC. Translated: CASSFLGEEGETQYF.

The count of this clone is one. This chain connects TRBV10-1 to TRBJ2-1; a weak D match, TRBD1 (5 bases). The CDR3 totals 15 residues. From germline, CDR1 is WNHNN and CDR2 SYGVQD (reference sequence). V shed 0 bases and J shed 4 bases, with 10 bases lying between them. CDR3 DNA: TGCGCCAGCAGTGAGTCGCGCGACAGTTACAATGAGCAGTTCTTC. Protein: CASSESRDSYNEQFF.

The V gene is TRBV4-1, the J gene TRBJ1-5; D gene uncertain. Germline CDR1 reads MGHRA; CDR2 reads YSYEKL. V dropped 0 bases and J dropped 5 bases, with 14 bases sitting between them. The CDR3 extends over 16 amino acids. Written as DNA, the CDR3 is TGCGCCAGCAGCCAAGATTGGGTCCGGGGAGATCAGCCCCAGCATTTT. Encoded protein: CASSQDWVRGDQPQHF.

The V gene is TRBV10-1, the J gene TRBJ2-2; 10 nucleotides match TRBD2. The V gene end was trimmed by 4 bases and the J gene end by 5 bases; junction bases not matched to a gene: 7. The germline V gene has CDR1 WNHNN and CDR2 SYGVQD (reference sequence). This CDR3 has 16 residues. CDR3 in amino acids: CASSVVAGGGTGELFF. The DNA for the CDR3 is TGCGCCAGCAGTGTCGTAGCGGGAGGAGGTACCGGGGAGCTGTTTTTT.

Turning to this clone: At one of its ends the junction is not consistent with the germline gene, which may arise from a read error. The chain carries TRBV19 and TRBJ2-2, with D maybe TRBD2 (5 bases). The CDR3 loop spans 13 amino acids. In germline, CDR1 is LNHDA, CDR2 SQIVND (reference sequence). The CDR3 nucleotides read TGCGCCAGTACGGTTAGCGTCACCGGGGAGCTGTTTTTT. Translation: CASTVSVTGELFF.

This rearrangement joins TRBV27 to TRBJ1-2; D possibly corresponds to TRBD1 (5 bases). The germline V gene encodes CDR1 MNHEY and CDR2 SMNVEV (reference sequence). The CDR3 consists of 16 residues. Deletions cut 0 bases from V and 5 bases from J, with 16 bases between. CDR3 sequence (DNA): TGTGCCAGCAGTTTATCGTTCAGGGCGGTGGCATATGGCTACACCTTC. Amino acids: CASSLSFRAVAYGYTF.

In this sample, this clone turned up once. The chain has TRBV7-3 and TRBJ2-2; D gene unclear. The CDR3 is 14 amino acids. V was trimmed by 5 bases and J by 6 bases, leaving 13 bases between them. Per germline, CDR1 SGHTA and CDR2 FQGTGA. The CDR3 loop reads CASSIMGAPGELFF. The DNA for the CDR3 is TGTGCCAGCAGCATTATGGGTGCCCCCGGGGAGCTGTTTTTT.